This entry features one TCR beta chain sequence. The sample originates from a study of blood T cell repertoires in COVID-19. The overall study: The United States, Italy and Spain were the sources of the acute and convalescent COVID-19 samples. Sample material is recorded as cDNA or gDNA derived from T cells, B-cell-depleted T cells, or PBMCs.

From germline, CDR1 is SGHTA and CDR2 FQGNSA. V shed 1 base, J shed 1 base, and the junction held 2 bases outside the gene matches. The CDR3 runs 15 residues. Measured with immunoSEQ multiplex PCR; TCRdb has only the in-frame clones, and not every one. The sample lists a few hundred thousand clones; around four fifths were seen once. Sequencing was performed on peripheral blood. The receptor comes from a man aged 60-69 years with acute or convalescent COVID-19. The V and J genes are TRBV7-2 and TRBJ1-1; TRBD1 matches 8 bases. The chain's CDR3 is CASSLGDRGNTEAFF. As DNA, the CDR3 is TGTGCCAGCAGCTTAGGCGACAGGGGGAACACTGAAGCTTTCTTT.